The rows below give T cell receptor beta chains drawn from one sample of a study of blood T cells in healthy people across ages. TCRdb fed the 5' RACE reads into MiXCR, producing one record per CDR3 protein. The sample lists some 1,800,000 distinct CDR3 sequences, 35% to 50% occurring once. The sequencing input was blood. The receptors were gathered from a human donor in good health. Both conserved end residues are part of each CDR3. A D gene is named only where the DNA matches it firmly. Clone size is stated in some rows and not others, as once, few, many or a class when expanded.

j_call v_call d_call clone_size cdr3_aa cdr3_nt
TRBJ1-2 TRBV18 TRBD1 - CASSPTAGGLYGYTF TGTGCCAGCTCACCTACGGCAGGGGGCCTGTATGGCTACACCTTC
TRBJ2-6 TRBV7-2 - - CASSLVRASGANVLTF TGTGCCAGCAGCTTAGTAAGGGCTTCTGGGGCCAACGTCCTGACTTTC
TRBJ1-1 TRBV12-3/TRBV12-4 - few CASRGVGTEAFF TGTGCCAGCCGGGGCGTCGGCACTGAAGCTTTCTTT
TRBJ2-3 TRBV28 - few CASSFPQVDTQYF TGTGCCAGCAGTTTCCCACAAGTAGATACGCAGTATTTT
TRBJ2-3 TRBV7-2 - - CASSLVRGGGTDTQYF TGTGCCAGCAGCTTAGTCAGGGGGGGCGGCACAGATACGCAGTATTTT
TRBJ2-1 TRBV7-2 - many CASSQTLTYNEQFF TGTGCCAGCAGCCAAACTTTGACCTACAATGAGCAGTTCTTC
TRBJ2-5 TRBV5-1 TRBD1 - CASSGGQAVETQYF TGCGCCAGCAGCGGGGGACAGGCGGTCGAGACCCAGTACTTC
TRBJ2-7 TRBV7-9 - - CASSQTPGALYEQYF TGTGCCAGCAGCCAGACACCGGGTGCCTTATACGAGCAGTACTTC
TRBJ2-5 TRBV6-2/TRBV6-3 - few CASSYPLGGVGKTQYF TGTGCCAGCAGTTACCCTTTAGGAGGGGTAGGAAAGACCCAGTACTTC
TRBJ1-6 TRBV7-6 TRBD1 few CASSPGGTGNSPLHF TGTGCCAGCAGCCCAGGCGGGACAGGGAATTCACCCCTCCACTTT
TRBJ2-3 TRBV4-3 TRBD1 few CASSRTYRGRLYTDTQYF TGCGCCAGCAGCCGTACGTACAGGGGGCGCCTTTACACAGATACGCAGTATTTT
TRBJ2-1 TRBV5-1 TRBD2 few CASSRGGQDYNEQFF TGCGCCAGCAGCCGCGGGGGGCAGGATTACAATGAGCAGTTCTTC
TRBJ2-3 TRBV2 - few CASRELRFTDTQYF TGTGCCAGCAGGGAGTTGCGGTTCACAGATACGCAGTATTTT
TRBJ2-5 TRBV4-3 TRBD2 - CASSQDPRRGAVTQYF TGCGCCAGCAGCCAAGATCCCCGGCGGGGGGCGGTGACCCAGTACTTC
TRBJ2-7 TRBV7-2 - - CASSKGGVWEQYF TGTGCCAGCAGCAAAGGCGGCGTGTGGGAGCAGTACTTC
TRBJ1-5 TRBV2 - - CASSDRRRGQPQHF TGTGCCAGCAGTGATCGCAGGAGGGGTCAGCCCCAGCATTTT
TRBJ2-5 TRBV20-1 - few CSARDRTLAYERYF TGCAGTGCTAGAGATAGGACCTTAGCCTACGAGCGGTACTTC
TRBJ1-1 TRBV12-3/TRBV12-4 - few CASRSAWVEGTEAFF TGTGCCAGCCGGAGCGCTTGGGTCGAGGGAACTGAAGCTTTCTTT
TRBJ2-3 TRBV6-5 - - CASSYLSSSVPSYNEQYF TGTGCCAGCAGTTACCTTAGTTCTAGCGTCCCCTCCTACAATGAGCAGTATTTT
TRBJ2-4 TRBV7-2 - few CASSLESYQNIQYF TGTGCCAGCAGTCTCGAGAGCTATCAAAACATTCAGTACTTC
TRBJ2-3 TRBV4-3 TRBD2 - CASSQKGPFGGGLFGTDTQYF TGCGCCAGCAGCCAAAAAGGGCCTTTCGGGGGGGGCCTATTCGGCACAGATACGCAGTATTTT
TRBJ1-2 TRBV12-3/TRBV12-4 - few CASSVSGIIMGGYTF TGTGCCAGCAGTGTTTCCGGGATTATCATGGGTGGCTACACCTTC
TRBJ2-7 TRBV13 TRBD1 many CASSLGGQLYEQYF TGTGCCAGCAGCTTAGGGGGACAGCTGTACGAGCAGTACTTC
TRBJ1-2 TRBV20-1 - few CSAAWRGNYGYTF TGCAGTGCCGCCTGGCGGGGCAACTATGGCTACACCTTC
TRBJ2-3 TRBV5-5 TRBD2 - CASSPSPTSGTTDTQYF TGTGCCAGCAGCCCATCTCCGACTAGCGGGACCACAGATACGCAGTATTTT
TRBJ2-7 TRBV12-3/TRBV12-4 TRBD1 - CASSSTGTGKREQYF TGTGCCAGCAGCTCCACCGGGACAGGGAAAAGGGAGCAGTACTTC